This TCR beta chain stems from a study of blood T cell repertoires in COVID-19. Study at large: Sources were T cells, B-cell-depleted T cells, or PBMCs; the material itself was cDNA or gDNA.

CDR1 and CDR2 from the germline V gene are LNHDA and SQIVND (reference sequence). V was pared by 6 bases and J by 3 bases, with 11 bases between. The CDR3 runs 13 residues. The cohort comprised adults aged about 18 to 100 years residing in 20 to 25 US areas. Cohort placement rested on clinical history that participants reported themselves. In the authors' methods: Estimation of nucleated cell counts was performed using reference gene primer amplification. The method was immunoSEQ multiplex PCR; TCRdb's version includes in-frame clones alone and lacks a portion of them. V, J and clone size are taken as reported in that table, and D and trimming were inferred from the DNA itself. The data contain over 350,000 clones, nearly 90% of them singletons.

Input material: PBMCs or T cells enriched from blood (not recorded which). The chain combines TRBV19 with TRBJ2-5; D ambiguous. This TCR was sampled from a woman aged 18-29 years with acute COVID-19. CDR3 nucleotide sequence: TGTGCCAGTAGAACGAACCAGGAAGAGACCCAGTACTTC. Residues: CASRTNQEETQYF.